The 25 T cell receptor beta chains below were found in one sample sequenced in a study of blood T cells in healthy people across ages. A second PCR, run for about 7 to 11 cycles, used a sample-barcoded 5' primer plus a J-beta primer mix. TCRdb used MiXCR to reprocess the 5' RACE reads, holding one entry per CDR3 protein. The sample contains about 680,000 distinct CDR3 sequences, around 49% of which appear only once. Sequencing used blood. Receptors originate from a woman aged 60 to 75 in good health.

This clonotype was counted between two and nine times. The chain carries TRBV3-1 and TRBJ2-6; TRBD1 might be the D (6 bases). The CDR3 runs to 17 residues. Germline CDR1 and CDR2: LGHDT and YNNKEL (reference sequence). With 4 bases removed from V and 0 bases from J, the gap between germline ends came to 13 bases. CDR3 amino acids: CASSLRGGFSGANVLTF. In nucleotides, the CDR3 is TGTGCCAGCAGCCTCAGGGGTGGTTTCTCTGGGGCCAACGTCCTGACTTTC. Variable domain in full (rest from reference TRBV3-1 and TRBJ2-6): DTAVSQTPKYLVTQMGNDKSIKCEQNLGHDTMYWYKQDSKKFLKIMFSYNNKELIINETVPNRFSPKSPDKAHLNLHINSLELGDSAVYFCASSLRGGFSGANVLTFGAGSRLTVL.

The V and J genes are TRBV5-1 and TRBJ2-1; 10 bases match TRBD2. The last part of the DNA fits TRBJ2-7 better; the J call may be wrong. Germline CDR1 is SGHRS and CDR2 is YFSETQ. The CDR3 covers 15 residues. CDR3 nucleotides: TGCGCCAGCAGCTCTGGAGGTAGCGGGGGGTACGAGCAGTACTTC. Translation: CASSSGGSGGYEQYF.

This clonotype occurred a few times. The chain has TRBV6-5 and TRBJ2-1, with D unclear. The length of the CDR3 is 11 residues. V was clipped by 6 bases and J by 7 bases, with 7 bases between them. The V gene's germline CDR1 is MNHEY and CDR2 SVGAGI. The CDR3 region is CASRGWNEQFF. DNA for the CDR3: TGTGCCAGCAGGGGTTGGAATGAGCAGTTCTTC.

The chain carries TRBV14 and TRBJ2-1, with 9 bases lining up with TRBD1. The CDR3 is made up of 14 amino acids. Per the germline V gene, CDR1 is SGHDN and CDR2 is FVKESK. V was pared by 4 bases and J by 12 bases, with 10 bases of the junction left unmatched. CDR3 loop: CASSLRPGTGRQFF. CDR3 sequence (DNA): TGTGCCAGCAGCCTCCGTCCCGGGACAGGGAGGCAGTTCTTC. The full variable domain, in which reference TRBV14 and TRBJ2-1 provide the parts outside the CDR3, is EAGVTQFPSHSVIEKGQTVTLRCDPISGHDNLYWYRRVMGKEIKFLLHFVKESKQDESGMPNNRFLAERTGGTYSTLKVQPAELEDSGVYFCASSLRPGTGRQFFGPGTRLTVL.

The chain joins TRBV2 to TRBJ2-1, with 13 bases matching TRBD2. V was pared by 4 bases and J by 7 bases, with 4 bases of the junction left unmatched. This CDR3 region has 15 residues. Germline assignment: CDR1 SNHLY and CDR2 FYNNEI. The CDR3 DNA reads as TGTGCCAGCAGTGGGACTAGCGGGAGTAGGAATGAGCAGTTCTTC. This sequence encodes CASSGTSGSRNEQFF.

The CDR3 DNA follows: TGTGCCAGCAGTAATAGCGGGCCGGGGTTGGAGACCCAGTACTTC. Amino acids: CASSNSGPGLETQYF. This chain uses TRBV28 with TRBJ2-5, with 7 bases identical to TRBD2. V lost 5 bases and J lost 5; bases outside the gene matches: 11. The germline V gene encodes CDR1 MDHEN and CDR2 SYDVKM. The CDR3 is made up of 15 amino acids.

The chain recombines TRBV28 with TRBJ2-5, with 8 bases fitting TRBD1. The germline CDR1 and CDR2 sequences are MDHEN and SYDVKM. V gave up 10 bases and J gave up 4 bases; unmatched junction bases: 2. The CDR3 sequence is 11 residues long. The CDR3 sequence is CATDRGETQYF. The CDR3 bases are TGTGCCACCGACAGGGGAGAGACCCAGTACTTC.

The J gene is TRBJ2-1, the V gene TRBV25-1, with 11 positions matching TRBD1. V lost 6 bases and J lost 5; bases outside the gene matches: 6. Per germline, CDR1 MGHDK and CDR2 SYGVNS. The CDR3 has 15 residues. As DNA, the CDR3 is TGTGCCAGCAGGAGACCGGGACAGGGGGACAATGAGCAGTTCTTC. Protein product: CASRRPGQGDNEQFF.

The chain joins TRBV7-9 to TRBJ2-4; D remains unclear. Trimming shortened V by 1 base and J by 0 bases, and 4 bases separated the two germline ends. The CDR3 covers 14 residues. Germline CDR1 and CDR2: SEHNR and FQNEAQ (reference sequence). CDR3 in DNA: TGTGCCAGCAGCTTAGTAACAGCCAAAAACATTCAGTACTTC. Translated: CASSLVTAKNIQYF.

This chain connects TRBV9 to TRBJ2-1; D is ambiguous. Between the trimmed V and J ends, which lost 4 bases and 1 base, there was a span of 12 bases. The length of the CDR3 is 15 residues. Germline loops: CDR1 SGDLS, CDR2 YYNGEE. CDR3 protein: CASSPDPYSYNEQFF. The DNA for the CDR3 is TGTGCCAGCAGCCCGGACCCTTATTCCTACAATGAGCAGTTCTTC.

The chain employs TRBV5-6 and TRBJ1-1; D not resolved. This CDR3 comprises 13 residues. From germline, CDR1 is SGHDT and CDR2 YYEEEE. V was shortened by 3 bases and J by 6 bases, with 12 bases between the two germline ends. In nucleotides, the CDR3 is TGTGCCAGCAGCTCCCCATCGGGTGCTGAAGCTTTCTTT. Translated, it gives CASSSPSGAEAFF.

This chain joins TRBV7-2 and TRBJ1-1, with a weak D call TRBD1 (6 bases). In germline, CDR1 is SGHTA, CDR2 FQGNSA. The CDR3 spans 15 residues. The V end was cut by 5 bases, the J end by 0 bases, with 13 bases between. The CDR3 region has the DNA TGTGCCAGCAGCCCTGGACAGACGATGAACACTGAAGCTTTCTTT. Amino acid sequence: CASSPGQTMNTEAFF.

This chain links TRBV29-1 with TRBJ2-7; D gene unclear. CDR3 length equals 13 residues. Germline-derived CDR1 and CDR2 are SQVTM and ANQGSEA. The germline V and J ends were trimmed by 2 bases and 5 bases, with 13 bases remaining between them. CDR3 sequence: CSVEWTEPNEQYF. Written as DNA, the CDR3 is TGCAGCGTTGAATGGACCGAACCTAACGAGCAGTACTTC.

This sequence joins TRBV9 and TRBJ2-3, with no clear D. The CDR3 is 14 amino acids. Deletions cut 2 bases from V and 0 bases from J, with 7 bases between. Germline V CDR1 and CDR2: SGDLS, YYNGEE. The CDR3, as DNA: TGTGCCAGCAGCGTCCAGCCAAGCACAGATACGCAGTATTTT. Amino acid sequence: CASSVQPSTDTQYF. Filled out from reference TRBV9 and TRBJ2-3, the complete variable domain reads DSGVTQTPKHLITATGQRVTLRCSPRSGDLSVYWYQQSLDQGLQFLIQYYNGEERAKGNILERFSAQQFPDLHSELNLSSLELGDSALYFCASSVQPSTDTQYFGPGTRLTVL.

The rearrangement links TRBV7-6 to TRBJ2-7, with 8 bases aligning to TRBD2. Germline CDR1 and CDR2: SGHVS and FNYEAQ. The CDR3 is 15 amino acids. V was pared by 5 bases and J by 0 bases, with 6 bases of the junction left unmatched. The CDR3 protein is CASSGGTSSSYEQYF. CDR3 bases: TGTGCCAGCAGCGGTGGGACTAGTAGCTCCTACGAGCAGTACTTC.

V gene TRBV7-2 combines with J gene TRBJ1-2, with TRBD1 identical over 9 bases. Germline V gene lookup returns CDR1 SGHTA and CDR2 FQGNSA. After removal of 5 bases from V and 2 bases from J, the junction contained 6 bases not matched to a gene. CDR3 size: 15 residues. The CDR3 DNA sequence: TGTGCCAGCAGCGTGGGGACAGGGCTGAACTATGGCTACACCTTC. Protein product: CASSVGTGLNYGYTF.

This clonotype was detected many times. This chain connects TRBV29-1 to TRBJ2-7; TRBD1 matches at 9 bases. The CDR3 length is 11 residues. CDR1 is SQVTM and CDR2 is ANQGSEA in the germline V gene. Trimming removed 6 bases from V and 6 bases from J; junction bases left unmatched: 3. CDR3 coding DNA: TGCAGCGTGAGGACAGGGGCCGAGCAGTACTTC. Encoded protein: CSVRTGAEQYF.

This clonotype has more than one count but fewer than ten. CDR3 sequence (DNA): TGTGCCAGCACTAAATGGTCCTACCACCTGACTTTC. It specifies CASTKWSYHLTF. The J gene is TRBJ2-6, the V gene TRBV6-2 or TRBV6-3; D not resolved. V lost 7 bases, J lost 15 bases, and 16 bases lay in between. This CDR3 contains 12 residues. The germline V gene has CDR1 MNHEY and CDR2 SVGEGT.

The J gene is TRBJ2-7, the V gene TRBV4-2; D call uncertain. Germline V lookup: CDR1 LGHNA, CDR2 YNFKEQ. Between the trimmed V and J ends, which lost 1 base and 2 bases, there was a span of 15 bases. The CDR3 has 16 residues. CDR3 nucleotides: TGTGCCAGCAGCCAAGGGGCTCCAAGACAACCCTACGAGCAGTACTTC. The encoded protein is CASSQGAPRQPYEQYF.

In DNA, the CDR3 is TGCAGTGCTAGAGAACAGCGCTACGAGCAGTACTTC. It specifies CSAREQRYEQYF. The chain uses TRBV20-1 and TRBJ2-5; no reliable D call. The DNA end is more similar to TRBJ2-7, so the J call may be wrong. Germline V gives CDR1 DFQATT, CDR2 SNEGSKA (reference sequence). This CDR3 is 12 amino acids long.

The rearrangement joins TRBV5-5 to TRBJ2-4; possibly TRBD1 or TRBD2 for D (6 bases each). Germline V gene lookup returns CDR1 SGHKS and CDR2 YYEKEE (reference sequence). The length of the CDR3 is 15 residues. V lost 3 bases and J 9 bases, leaving 19 bases between the germline ends. DNA of the CDR3: TGTGCCAGCAGCTCCCGAGGGGGGCAGGGGAGCATTCAGTACTTC. It codes for CASSSRGGQGSIQYF.

The sample holds a few counts of this clonotype. CDR3: CASSLTTGGQETQYF. The CDR3 DNA reads as TGTGCCAGCAGCCTAACAACGGGAGGTCAAGAGACCCAGTACTTC. The V and J genes are TRBV11-2 and TRBJ2-5; 7 bases are shared with TRBD2. The V gene end was trimmed by 5 bases and the J gene end by 2 bases; junction bases not matched to a gene: 8. This CDR3 is 15 amino acids long. CDR1 SGHAT and CDR2 FQNNGV come from the germline V gene.

The chain joins TRBV4-3 to TRBJ2-1; TRBD2 matches at 10 bases. In germline, CDR1 is LGHNA, CDR2 YSLEER. The V segment lost 5 bases and the J segment 4 bases; nucleotides outside the gene matches: 8. CDR3 length: 16 residues. CDR3 residues: CASSTRTSGFYNEQFF. As DNA, the CDR3 is TGCGCCAGCAGCACGCGGACTAGCGGATTTTACAATGAGCAGTTCTTC.

This CDR3 reads CASSFNGGPYNEQFF. Here the CDR3 DNA reads TGTGCCAGCAGCTTTAACGGCGGGCCCTACAATGAGCAGTTCTTC. The J gene is TRBJ2-1, the V gene TRBV11-2; the D gene is possibly TRBD2 (5 bases). Germline V gene data show CDR1 as SGHAT and CDR2 as FQNNGV. V was trimmed by 3 bases and J by 2 bases, leaving 11 bases between them. The CDR3 length is 15 residues.

The J gene is TRBJ2-1, the V gene TRBV5-1; D might be TRBD2 (6 bases). Germline-derived CDR1 and CDR2 are SGHRS and YFSETQ. The CDR3 runs 14 residues. Between the trimmed V and J ends, which lost 3 bases and 4 bases, there was a span of 11 bases. CDR3 nucleotide sequence: TGCGCCAGCAGCTATAGCGGAGGTTACAATGAGCAGTTCTTC. Translation gives CASSYSGGYNEQFF.